What follows are 3 T cell receptor beta chains derived from one specimen sequenced in a study of shared clonotypes between healthy human individuals. TCRdb's copy holds only in-frame clones and misses some; the assay was immunoSEQ multiplex PCR. The table has some 2 million clones, roughly 94% seen once. The sample comprised naive CD4+ T cells sorted from blood. The subset: CD45RA+ positively selected. These receptors originate from a man younger than 35 in good health.

On this clone itself: A clone one base away is much larger, so this may be a read error. This sample includes further DNA sequences coding for the same CDR3. The chain links TRBV11-2 to TRBJ2-3; D uncertain. The germline V gene encodes CDR1 SGHAT and CDR2 FQNNGV. The CDR3 spans 11 residues. With 5 bases removed from V and 2 bases from J, the gap between germline ends came to 2 bases. The DNA of the CDR3 is TGTGCCAGCAGCCCCACAGATACGCAGTATTTT. This encodes CASSPTDTQYF.

This chain uses TRBV4-1 with TRBJ2-5; D is perhaps TRBD1 or TRBD2 (5 bases each). V lost 1 base, J lost 1 base, and 13 bases lay in between. Germline CDR1 reads MGHRA; CDR2 reads YSYEKL. This CDR3 is 16 amino acids long. CDR3 protein: CASSQGVGEIQETQYF. The CDR3 DNA is TGCGCCAGCAGCCAAGGGGTGGGGGAGATCCAAGAGACCCAGTACTTC.

The genes are TRBV10-3 and TRBJ2-1; D may match TRBD1 or TRBD2 (5 bases each). V shed 9 bases and J shed 7 bases, with 31 bases lying between them. The germline gives CDR1 ENHRY, CDR2 SYGVKD. The CDR3 is made up of 18 amino acids. CDR3 DNA sequence: TGTGCCATGGGGGAATCGTTAGGTGGGAGTAACCCGTGGAATGAGCAGTTCTTC. Protein sequence: CAMGESLGGSNPWNEQFF.